The table lists the clone carrying this T cell receptor beta chain with many counts. No antigen is known for it. The sample belongs to a study of CD8 T cells in ankylosing spondylitis. General study results and limits: Several of the motif variants were reported before in synovial fluid and blood from reactive arthritis. For ankylosing spondylitis blood, a TCR beta motif of seven to nine highly homologous variants appeared characteristic. In ankylosing spondylitis patients, matched synovial fluid reportedly showed significant enrichment of disease-linked clones. CD8+ by phenotype, disease-linked clones were relatively rare in peripheral blood.

Germline-derived CDR1 and CDR2 are MNHNY and SVGAGI (reference sequence). This CDR3 is built from 15 residues. J lost 4 bases, V lost 6 bases, and 8 bases had no gene match. In TCRdb, the 5' RACE reads were re-called with MiXCR into one record per CDR3 protein. The sample has under 200,000 distinct CDR3 sequences, roughly 10% seen once. The sequencing sample was made of blood, either unsorted or a sorted T cell fraction (not recorded which). The V and J genes are TRBV6-6 and TRBJ2-7; 11 bases agree with TRBD1. The clonotype comes from a male donor with ankylosing spondylitis or in good health (not recorded which). The DNA of the CDR3 is TGTGCCAGCAGCCACATCGGGACAGGGGGTTACGAGCAGTACTTC. Encoded protein: CASSHIGTGGYEQYF.